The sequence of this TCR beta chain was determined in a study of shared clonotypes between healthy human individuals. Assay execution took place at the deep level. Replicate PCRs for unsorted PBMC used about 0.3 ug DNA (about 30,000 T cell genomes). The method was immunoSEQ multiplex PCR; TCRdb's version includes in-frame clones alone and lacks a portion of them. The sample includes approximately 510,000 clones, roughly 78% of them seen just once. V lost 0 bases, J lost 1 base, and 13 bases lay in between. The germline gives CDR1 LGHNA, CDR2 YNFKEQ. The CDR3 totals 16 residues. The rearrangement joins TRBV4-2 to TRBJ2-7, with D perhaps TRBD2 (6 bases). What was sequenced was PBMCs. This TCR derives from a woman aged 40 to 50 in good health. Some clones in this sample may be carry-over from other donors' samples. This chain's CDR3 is CASSQENGTPSYEQYF. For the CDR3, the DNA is TGTGCCAGCAGCCAAGAAAACGGGACTCCATCCTACGAGCAGTACTTC.